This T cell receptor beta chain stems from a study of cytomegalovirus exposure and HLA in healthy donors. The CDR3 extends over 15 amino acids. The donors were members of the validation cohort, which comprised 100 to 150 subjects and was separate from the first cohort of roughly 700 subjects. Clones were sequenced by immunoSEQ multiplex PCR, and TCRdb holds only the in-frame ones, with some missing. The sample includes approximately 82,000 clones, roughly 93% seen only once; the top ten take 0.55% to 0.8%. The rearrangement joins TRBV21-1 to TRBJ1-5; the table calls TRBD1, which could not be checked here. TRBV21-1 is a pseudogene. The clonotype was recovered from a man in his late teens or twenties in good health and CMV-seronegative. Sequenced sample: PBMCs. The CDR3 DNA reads TGTGCCAGCAGGGAGCGGACAGGGTGCGTTCTGCCCCAGCATTTT. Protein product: CASRERTGCVLPQHF.